The 18 T cell receptor beta chains listed next were all sequenced from one sample in a study of blood T cell repertoires in COVID-19. Sequenced by immunoSEQ multiplex PCR; TCRdb stores in-frame clones only, minus some. Of 350,000 to 550,000 clones in the sample, around nine tenths are singletons; the top ten hold around 1.8%. Sequencing was performed on PBMCs or T cells enriched from blood (not recorded which). All receptors derive from a woman between 18 and 29 years old with acute COVID-19.

This chain uses TRBV5-6 with TRBJ1-2; 9 bases fit TRBD1. V shed 0 bases, J shed 7 bases, and the junction held 7 bases outside the gene matches. There are 15 residues in the CDR3. CDR1 and CDR2 (germline): SGHDT, YYEEEE. The CDR3 sequence is CASSLVGTGGGGYTF. In DNA form, the CDR3 reads TGTGCCAGCAGCTTGGTTGGTACAGGGGGCGGTGGCTACACCTTC.

The rearrangement uses TRBV5-6 and TRBJ1-6; the match to TRBD1 covers 9 bases. Germline CDR1 reads SGHDT; CDR2 reads YYEEEE. With V trimmed by 4 bases and J by 7 bases, 6 bases remained unmatched. The CDR3 runs to 15 residues. The CDR3 sequence is CASSPGTGRNSPLHF. CDR3 bases: TGTGCCAGCAGCCCGGGGACAGGGAGAAATTCACCCCTCCACTTT. Full variable domain (missing parts from reference TRBV5-6 and TRBJ1-6): DAGVTQSPTHLIKTRGQQVTLRCSPKSGHDTVSWYQQALGQGPQFIFQYYEEEERQRGNFPDRFSGHQFPNYSSELNVNALLLGDSALYLCASSPGTGRNSPLHFGNGTRLTVT.

The chain employs TRBV5-4 and TRBJ2-5; D not certain. The CDR3 is 12 amino acids. V lost 0 bases, J lost 4 bases, and 4 bases lay in between. The germline V gene encodes CDR1 SGHNT and CDR2 YYREEE (reference sequence). CDR3 coding DNA: TGTGCCAGCAGCTTGGCTTCAGAGACCCAGTACTTC. Amino acids: CASSLASETQYF.

The gene calls are TRBV9 and TRBJ1-5, with D tentatively TRBD1 (6 bases). With 3 bases removed from V and 7 bases from J, the gap between germline ends came to 14 bases. The CDR3 is 14 residues long. Germline CDR1 SGDLS, CDR2 YYNGEE. CDR3: CASSEGVAGQPQHF. In nucleotides, the CDR3 is TGTGCCAGCAGCGAGGGGGTGGCGGGCCAGCCCCAGCATTTT.

CDR3 sequence: CASSLGSSGNTIYF. CDR3 coding DNA: TGTGCCAGCAGCTTGGGCAGCTCTGGAAACACCATATATTTT. The chain links TRBV5-6 to TRBJ1-3; the D is unclear. The CDR3 has 14 amino acids. V lost 0 bases to trimming and J lost 0 bases, with 4 bases between them. In germline, CDR1 is SGHDT, CDR2 YYEEEE.

The rearrangement uses TRBV7-8 and TRBJ2-3; 7 nucleotides line up with TRBD2. Germline V gene data show CDR1 as SGHVS and CDR2 as FQNEAQ. This CDR3 is built from 15 residues. The trim removed 5 bases at V and 4 bases at J, leaving 9 bases unmatched. The CDR3 reads CASSRSGVESDTQYF. DNA for the CDR3: TGTGCCAGCAGCCGGAGCGGGGTTGAATCAGATACGCAGTATTTT.

This clone was detected only once. The chain combines TRBV2 with TRBJ1-6; 7 nucleotides agree with TRBD1. Looked up from germline, CDR1 is SNHLY and CDR2 is FYNNEI. The CDR3 spans 16 residues. With 3 bases clipped from V and 7 bases from J, the junction kept 9 bases outside the gene matches. Here the CDR3 DNA reads TGTGCCAGCAGTGATGAGTGGACAGGATTAAATTCACCCCTCCACTTT. As protein: CASSDEWTGLNSPLHF.

The chain links TRBV12-3 or TRBV12-4 to TRBJ2-3; D uncertain. Trimming shortened V by 3 bases and J by 5 bases, and 9 bases separated the two germline ends. The CDR3 sequence is 13 residues long. The CDR3 DNA sequence: TGTGCCAGCAGTTTCTATCGCGGAGATACGCAGTATTTT. Protein product: CASSFYRGDTQYF.

The gene calls are TRBV20-1 and TRBJ2-7; weak D call: TRBD1 (6 bases). Germline lookup yields CDR1 DFQATT and CDR2 SNEGSKA (reference sequence). The germline V and J ends were trimmed by 6 bases and 5 bases, with 11 bases remaining between them. The CDR3 totals 11 residues. DNA for the CDR3: TGCAGTGCCCACAGGGTCCACGAGCAGTACTTC. Translating it yields CSAHRVHEQYF.

The V and J genes are TRBV6-6 and TRBJ2-7, with 10 bases aligning to TRBD1. CDR3 size: 15 residues. V trimming: 0 bases; J trimming: 5 bases; junction bases outside the gene matches: 4. Germline V CDR1 and CDR2: MNHNY, SVGAGI (reference sequence). The chain's CDR3 is CASSYSTGGNDEQYF. The CDR3 nucleotides are TGTGCCAGCAGTTACTCGACAGGGGGCAACGACGAGCAGTACTTC.

This chain uses TRBV4-1 with TRBJ1-2; D uncertain. The germline V and J ends were trimmed by 7 bases and 2 bases, with 14 bases remaining between them. The CDR3 covers 14 residues. The germline gives CDR1 MGHRA, CDR2 YSYEKL. The CDR3 sequence: CASTLPGANYGYTF. The CDR3 DNA sequence: TGCGCCAGCACCCTCCCGGGAGCCAACTATGGCTACACCTTC.

The J gene is TRBJ2-1, the V gene TRBV5-5; 7 nucleotides match TRBD2. This CDR3 has 17 amino acids. In germline, CDR1 is SGHKS, CDR2 YYEKEE (reference sequence). With V trimmed by 1 base and J by 0 bases, 7 bases remained unmatched. CDR3 loop: CASSLWGIAGSYNEQFF. DNA for the CDR3: TGTGCCAGCAGCTTGTGGGGTATAGCGGGCTCCTACAATGAGCAGTTCTTC.

The J gene is TRBJ2-1, the V gene TRBV19, with 9 bases identical to TRBD1. The J segment lost 7 bases and the V segment lost 6 bases, leaving 13 bases of the junction unmatched. This CDR3 has 16 residues. Looked up from germline, CDR1 is LNHDA and CDR2 is SQIVND (reference sequence). CDR3 in amino acids: CASSISQGARWNEQFF. The CDR3 DNA sequence: TGTGCCAGTAGCATCTCACAGGGGGCAAGGTGGAATGAGCAGTTCTTC.

V is TRBV15 and J is TRBJ2-7; 12 bases align to TRBD2. In germline, CDR1 is LNHNV, CDR2 YYDKDF (reference sequence). CDR3 length: 16 residues. J lost 6 bases, V lost 3 bases, and 9 bases had no gene match. The CDR3 DNA reads as TGTGCCACCAGCAGTGACCCTAGCGGGGGGGCTGGCGAGCAGTACTTC. Translating gives CATSSDPSGGAGEQYF.

J is TRBJ1-1 and V is TRBV7-9; 7 bases agree with TRBD1. This CDR3 is 14 amino acids long. The germline gives CDR1 SEHNR, CDR2 FQNEAQ (reference sequence). Unmatched junction bases numbered 5, after V lost 3 bases and J lost 4 bases. DNA of the CDR3: TGTGCCAGCAGCTTGCAGGGGGGTTCCACTGAAGCTTTCTTT. Protein sequence: CASSLQGGSTEAFF.

V is TRBV9 and J is TRBJ2-1; 7 bases agree with TRBD2. Looked up from germline, CDR1 is SGDLS and CDR2 is YYNGEE. The V gene end was trimmed by 5 bases and the J gene end by 8 bases; junction bases not matched to a gene: 4. The CDR3 length is 12 residues. The CDR3 DNA follows: TGTGCCAGCAGGGCAACTAGCGATGAGCAGTTCTTC. Translated, it gives CASRATSDEQFF.

The J gene is TRBJ2-1, the V gene TRBV3-1 (or the pseudogene TRBV3-2); D not certain. V shed 5 bases and J shed 4 bases, with 6 bases lying between them. The CDR3 loop spans 12 amino acids. Per the germline V gene, CDR1 is LGHDT and CDR2 is YNNKEL (reference sequence). The DNA for the CDR3 is TGTGCCAGCAGCTCCCGTTACAATGAGCAGTTCTTC. Amino acid sequence: CASSSRYNEQFF.

A few counts support this clone. The V gene is TRBV9, the J gene TRBJ1-2; 9 bases are shared with TRBD1. The trim removed 7 bases at V and 5 bases at J, leaving 15 bases unmatched. This CDR3 region has 16 residues. Germline CDR1 and CDR2: SGDLS and YYNGEE. For the CDR3, the DNA is TGTGCCAGCTACCCGAGTCCGGACAGGGGTGATTATGGCTACACCTTC. Amino acid sequence: CASYPSPDRGDYGYTF.